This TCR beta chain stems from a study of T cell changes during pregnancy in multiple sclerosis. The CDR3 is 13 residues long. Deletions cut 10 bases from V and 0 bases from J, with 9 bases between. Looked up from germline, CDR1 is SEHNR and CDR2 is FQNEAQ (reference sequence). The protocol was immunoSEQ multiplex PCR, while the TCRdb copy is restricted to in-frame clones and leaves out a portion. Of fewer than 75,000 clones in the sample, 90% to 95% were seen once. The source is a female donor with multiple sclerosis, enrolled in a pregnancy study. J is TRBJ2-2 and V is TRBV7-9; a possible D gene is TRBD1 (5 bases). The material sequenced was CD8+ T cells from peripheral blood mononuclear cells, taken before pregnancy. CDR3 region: CANDSPNTGELFF. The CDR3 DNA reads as TGTGCCAACGACAGCCCGAACACCGGGGAGCTGTTTTTT.